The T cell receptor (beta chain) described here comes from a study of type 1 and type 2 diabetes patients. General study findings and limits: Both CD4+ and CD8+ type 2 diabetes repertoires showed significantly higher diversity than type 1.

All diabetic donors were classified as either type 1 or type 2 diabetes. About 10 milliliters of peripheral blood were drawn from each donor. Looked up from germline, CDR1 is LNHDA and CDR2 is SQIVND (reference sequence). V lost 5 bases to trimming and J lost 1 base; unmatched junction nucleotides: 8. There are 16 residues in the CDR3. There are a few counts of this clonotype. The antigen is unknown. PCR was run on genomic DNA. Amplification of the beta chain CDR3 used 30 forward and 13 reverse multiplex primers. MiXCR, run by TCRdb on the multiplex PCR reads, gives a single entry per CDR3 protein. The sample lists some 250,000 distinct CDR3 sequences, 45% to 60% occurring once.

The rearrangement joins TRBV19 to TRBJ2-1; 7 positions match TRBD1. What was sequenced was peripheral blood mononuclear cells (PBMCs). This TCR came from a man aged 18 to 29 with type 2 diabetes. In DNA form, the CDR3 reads TGTGCCAGTAGTCCGATGACAGGGTGGTCCTACAATGAGCAGTTCTTC. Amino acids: CASSPMTGWSYNEQFF.